The rows below give T cell receptor beta chains drawn from one sample of a study of blood T cells in healthy people across ages. TCRdb re-called the 5' RACE reads through MiXCR, storing one row per CDR3 protein. The data show some 760,000 distinct CDR3 sequences, with just under 25% seen just once and under 4.5% held by the top ten. These data are also associated with another study on T cells of mothers and their children.

Sequencing was carried out using blood. These receptor sequences come from a boy aged 5-17 years in good health. CDR3s include the opening cysteine and the closing phenylalanine or tryptophan. The D gene is left open where the match is weak. Size tells how often a clone was seen (once, few, many) or the class of an expanded clone, and some rows leave it out.

v_call	cdr3_length	d_call	j_call	clone_size	cdr3_nt	cdr3_aa
TRBV29-1	15	-	TRBJ2-5	few	TGCAGCGTTGAAGAAGGGACACTCGCAGCGGAGACCCAGTACTTC	CSVEEGTLAAETQYF
TRBV3-1	18	TRBD1	TRBJ1-1	-	TGTGCCAGCACCATCCTCTTTGAACTGGGACAGCCGGCCACTGAAGCTTTCTTT	CASTILFELGQPATEAFF
TRBV12-3/TRBV12-4	15	-	TRBJ1-1	few	TGTGCCAGCAGTTTTCGGGAGGCGGTGAACACTGAAGCTTTCTTT	CASSFREAVNTEAFF
TRBV2	12	-	TRBJ1-4	few	TGTGCCAGCATTACCGGTGATGAAAAACTGTTTTTT	CASITGDEKLFF
TRBV7-2	15	-	TRBJ1-1	-	TGTGCCAGCAGCTTACGTGGCAATCCCATCCCTGAAGCTTTCTTT	CASSLRGNPIPEAFF
TRBV20-1	15	TRBD1	TRBJ1-4	few	TGCAGTGCTTGGGACAGTAGTACAACTAATGAAAAACTGTTTTTT	CSAWDSSTTNEKLFF
TRBV5-1	15	-	TRBJ2-3	-	TGCGCCAGCAGCTTGGAAGGCATACGGGGAGATACGCAGTATTTT	CASSLEGIRGDTQYF
TRBV7-9	14	-	TRBJ1-4	-	TGTGCCAGCAGCCAGGGACACCGCAATGAAAAACTGTTTTTT	CASSQGHRNEKLFF
TRBV24-1	16	TRBD2	TRBJ2-1	-	TGTGCCACCAGTGAACTAGCGGGAGGAACATACAATGAGCAGTTCTTC	CATSELAGGTYNEQFF
TRBV9	17	-	TRBJ1-2	few	TGTGCCAGCAGCGTAGTGGCCGCCGGCCCGGATAACTATGGCTACACCTTC	CASSVVAAGPDNYGYTF
TRBV20-1	17	-	TRBJ2-6	few	TGCAGTGCTAGAATGTTTACAGAAAACTCTGGGGCCAACGTCCTGACTTTC	CSARMFTENSGANVLTF
TRBV29-1	13	-	TRBJ2-1	few	TGCAGCGTTGGGGCTAACTCCTACAATGAGCAGTTCTTC	CSVGANSYNEQFF
TRBV28	17	-	TRBJ2-4	many	TGTGCCAGCAGCCCTTTAAGACAGGAGATAGCCAAAAACATTCAGTACTTC	CASSPLRQEIAKNIQYF
TRBV24-1	16	TRBD1	TRBJ2-5	-	TGTGCCACCAGTGCCGCGACAGGGGGCGGGGGAGAGACCCAGTACTTC	CATSAATGGGGETQYF
TRBV2	14	-	TRBJ1-5	-	TGTGCCAGCAGCCTTGACAAGGGGCCTCAGCCCCAGCATTTT	CASSLDKGPQPQHF
TRBV20-1	19	TRBD2	TRBJ2-5	many	TGCAGTGCTATCGCAGCCTCCGGGACTAGCGGGGGGGCTCGTGAGACCCAGTACTTC	CSAIAASGTSGGARETQYF
TRBV29-1	12	TRBD1	TRBJ1-1	few	TGCAGCGCTATGACAGGGGACACTGAAGCTTTCTTT	CSAMTGDTEAFF
TRBV4-3	15	TRBD1	TRBJ2-3	-	TGCGCCAGCAGCCAAGATTTGGGACAGGGTTATACGCAGTATTTT	CASSQDLGQGYTQYF
TRBV6-2/TRBV6-3	16	-	TRBJ2-3	-	TGTGCCAGCAGTTACCGTGGCGGGGCCAGCACAGATACGCAGTATTTT	CASSYRGGASTDTQYF